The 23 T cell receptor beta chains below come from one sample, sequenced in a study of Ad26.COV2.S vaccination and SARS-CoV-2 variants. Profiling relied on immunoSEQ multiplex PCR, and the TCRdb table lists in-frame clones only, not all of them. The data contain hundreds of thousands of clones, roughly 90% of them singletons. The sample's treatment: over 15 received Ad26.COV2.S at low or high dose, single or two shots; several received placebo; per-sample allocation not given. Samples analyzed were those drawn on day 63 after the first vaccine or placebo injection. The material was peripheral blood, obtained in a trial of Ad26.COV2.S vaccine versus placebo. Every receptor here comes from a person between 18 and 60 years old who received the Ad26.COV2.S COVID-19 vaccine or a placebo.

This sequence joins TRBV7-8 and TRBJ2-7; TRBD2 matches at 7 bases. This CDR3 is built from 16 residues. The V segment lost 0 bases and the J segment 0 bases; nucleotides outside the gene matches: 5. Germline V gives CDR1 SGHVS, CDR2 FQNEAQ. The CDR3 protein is CASSLAGGEFSYEQYF. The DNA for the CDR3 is TGTGCCAGCAGCTTAGCGGGGGGGGAATTCTCCTACGAGCAGTACTTC.

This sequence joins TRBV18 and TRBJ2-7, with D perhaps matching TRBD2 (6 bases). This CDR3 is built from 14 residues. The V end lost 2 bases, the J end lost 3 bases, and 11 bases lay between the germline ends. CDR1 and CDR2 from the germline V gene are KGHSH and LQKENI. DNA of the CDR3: TGTGCCAGCTCACCAGACCGGACTAACTACGAGCAGTACTTC. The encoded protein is CASSPDRTNYEQYF.

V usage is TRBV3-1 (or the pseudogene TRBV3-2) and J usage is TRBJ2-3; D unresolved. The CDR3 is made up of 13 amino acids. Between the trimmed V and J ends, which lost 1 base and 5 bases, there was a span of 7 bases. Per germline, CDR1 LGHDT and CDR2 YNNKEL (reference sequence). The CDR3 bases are TGTGCCAGCAGCCAAGTACTAATAGATACGCAGTATTTT. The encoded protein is CASSQVLIDTQYF.

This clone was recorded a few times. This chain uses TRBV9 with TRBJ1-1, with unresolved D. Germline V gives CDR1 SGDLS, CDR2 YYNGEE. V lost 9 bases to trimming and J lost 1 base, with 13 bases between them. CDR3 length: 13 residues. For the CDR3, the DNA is TGTGCCATCATCCCAGGCAGGAACACTGAAGCTTTCTTT. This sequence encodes CAIIPGRNTEAFF.

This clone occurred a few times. CDR3: CAISISRVDTGELFF. The CDR3 bases are TGTGCCATCAGTATCAGCAGGGTGGACACCGGGGAGCTGTTTTTT. The V call is TRBV10-3, the J call TRBJ2-2; D may be TRBD1 (5 bases). CDR3 length equals 15 residues. V was cut by 5 bases and J by 3 bases, with 13 bases left in between. Germline V lookup: CDR1 ENHRY, CDR2 SYGVKD.

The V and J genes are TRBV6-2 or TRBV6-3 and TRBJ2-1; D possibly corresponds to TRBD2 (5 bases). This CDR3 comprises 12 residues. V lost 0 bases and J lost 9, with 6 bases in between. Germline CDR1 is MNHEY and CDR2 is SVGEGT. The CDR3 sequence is CASSYSGGEQFF. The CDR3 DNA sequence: TGTGCCAGCAGTTACTCAGGAGGTGAGCAGTTCTTC.

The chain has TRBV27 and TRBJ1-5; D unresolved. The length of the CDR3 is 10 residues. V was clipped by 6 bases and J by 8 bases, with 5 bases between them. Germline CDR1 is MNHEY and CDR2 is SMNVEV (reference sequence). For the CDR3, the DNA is TGTGCCAGCAGATCCGAGCCCCAGCATTTT. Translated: CASRSEPQHF.

The CDR3 is CASGLDSPSTEAFF. DNA for the CDR3: TGTGCTAGTGGTTTGGACAGTCCTTCCACTGAAGCTTTCTTT. V is TRBV12-5 and J is TRBJ1-1; D not resolved. Trimming stripped 1 base from V and 4 bases from J, with 10 bases between. This CDR3 has 14 residues. Germline CDR1 LGHNT, CDR2 FRNRAP.

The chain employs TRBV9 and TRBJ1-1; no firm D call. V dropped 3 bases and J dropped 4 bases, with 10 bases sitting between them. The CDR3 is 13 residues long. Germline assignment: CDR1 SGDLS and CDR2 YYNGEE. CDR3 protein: CASSATASTEAFF. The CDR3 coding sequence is TGTGCCAGCAGCGCAACTGCCAGCACTGAAGCTTTCTTT.

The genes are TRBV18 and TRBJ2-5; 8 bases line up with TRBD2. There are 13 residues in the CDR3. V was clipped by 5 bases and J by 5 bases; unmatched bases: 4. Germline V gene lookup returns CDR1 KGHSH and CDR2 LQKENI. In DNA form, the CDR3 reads TGTGCCAGCTCATCTCGGGAGGGTGAGACCCAGTACTTC. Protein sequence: CASSSREGETQYF.

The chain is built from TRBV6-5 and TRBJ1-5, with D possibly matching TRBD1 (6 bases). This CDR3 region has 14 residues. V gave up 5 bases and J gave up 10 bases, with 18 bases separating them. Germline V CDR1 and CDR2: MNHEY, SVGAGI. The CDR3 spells CASSLRQGGIPQHF. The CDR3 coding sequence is TGTGCCAGCAGTCTCCGACAAGGGGGGATACCCCAGCATTTT.

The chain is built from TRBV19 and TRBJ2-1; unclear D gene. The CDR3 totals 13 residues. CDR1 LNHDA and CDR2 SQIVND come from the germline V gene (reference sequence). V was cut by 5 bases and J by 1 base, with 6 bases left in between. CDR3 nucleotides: TGTGCCAGTAGTGGCCTGTCCTACAATGAGCAGTTCTTC. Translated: CASSGLSYNEQFF.

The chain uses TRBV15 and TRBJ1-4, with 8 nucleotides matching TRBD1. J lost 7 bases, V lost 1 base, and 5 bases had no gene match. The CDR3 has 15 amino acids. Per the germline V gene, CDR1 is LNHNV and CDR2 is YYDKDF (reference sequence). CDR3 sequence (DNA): TGTGCCACCAGCAGAGCGGGGACAGGTGGTGAAAAACTGTTTTTT. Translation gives CATSRAGTGGEKLFF.

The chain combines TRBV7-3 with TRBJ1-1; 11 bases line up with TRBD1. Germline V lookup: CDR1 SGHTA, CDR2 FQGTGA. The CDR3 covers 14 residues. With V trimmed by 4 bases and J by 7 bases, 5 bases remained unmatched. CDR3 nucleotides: TGTGCCAGCAGCTCCGGACAGGGGGCTAATGAAGCTTTCTTT. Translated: CASSSGQGANEAFF.

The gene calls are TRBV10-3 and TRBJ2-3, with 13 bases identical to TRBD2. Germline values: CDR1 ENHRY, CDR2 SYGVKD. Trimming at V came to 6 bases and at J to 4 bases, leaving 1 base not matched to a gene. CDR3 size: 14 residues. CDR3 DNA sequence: TGTGCCATCAGAGGGACTAGCGGGGCAGATACGCAGTATTTT. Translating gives CAIRGTSGADTQYF.

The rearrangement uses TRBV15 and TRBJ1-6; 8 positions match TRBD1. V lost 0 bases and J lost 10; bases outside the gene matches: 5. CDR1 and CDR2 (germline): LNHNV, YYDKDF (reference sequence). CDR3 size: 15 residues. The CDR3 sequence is CATSRDRQGRSPLHF. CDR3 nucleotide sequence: TGTGCCACCAGCAGAGACCGACAGGGGCGATCACCCCTCCACTTT.

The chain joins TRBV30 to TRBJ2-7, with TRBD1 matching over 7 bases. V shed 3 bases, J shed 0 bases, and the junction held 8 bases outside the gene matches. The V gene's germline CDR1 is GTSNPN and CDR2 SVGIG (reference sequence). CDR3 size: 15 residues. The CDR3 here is CAWSADRVSSYEQYF. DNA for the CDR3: TGTGCCTGGAGCGCCGACAGGGTGAGCTCCTACGAGCAGTACTTC.

DNA of the CDR3: TGTGCCAGCAGCTTCAGCGGGGCCGAACTCTACAATGAGCAGTTCTTC. Translating it yields CASSFSGAELYNEQFF. The gene calls are TRBV7-2 and TRBJ2-1; the match to TRBD2 covers 7 bases. V dropped 3 bases and J dropped 3; count of bases not matched to a gene: 8. CDR1 is SGHTA, CDR2 FQGNSA, per germline. The CDR3 is made up of 16 amino acids.

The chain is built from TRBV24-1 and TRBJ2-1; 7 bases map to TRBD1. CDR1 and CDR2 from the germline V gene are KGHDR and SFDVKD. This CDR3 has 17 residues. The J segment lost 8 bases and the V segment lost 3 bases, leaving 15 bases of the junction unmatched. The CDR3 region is CATSDPSNRDRGDEQFF. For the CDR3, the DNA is TGTGCCACCAGTGATCCCTCTAACCGGGACAGAGGTGATGAGCAGTTCTTC.

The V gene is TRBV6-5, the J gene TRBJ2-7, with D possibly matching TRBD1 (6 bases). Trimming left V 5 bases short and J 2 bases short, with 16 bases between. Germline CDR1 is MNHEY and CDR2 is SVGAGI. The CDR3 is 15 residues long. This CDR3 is CASSPEGTGPYEQYF. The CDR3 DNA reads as TGTGCCAGCAGTCCCGAGGGCACAGGGCCCTACGAGCAGTACTTC.

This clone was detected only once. For the CDR3, the DNA is TGTGCCAGTCGGACAGGTCCTGGAAACACCATATATTTT. Translating gives CASRTGPGNTIYF. The V call is TRBV19, the J call TRBJ1-3; 7 nucleotides agree with TRBD1. V shed 8 bases and J 2 bases; nucleotides not matched to a gene: 3. Germline V gene lookup returns CDR1 LNHDA and CDR2 SQIVND (reference sequence). The CDR3 has 13 amino acids. The variable domain in full, completed from reference TRBV19 and TRBJ1-3, reads DGGITQSPKYLFRKEGQNVTLSCEQNLNHDAMYWYRQDPGQGLRLIYYSQIVNDFQKGDIAEGYSVSREKKESFPLTVTSAQKNPTAFYLCASRTGPGNTIYFGEGSWLTVV.

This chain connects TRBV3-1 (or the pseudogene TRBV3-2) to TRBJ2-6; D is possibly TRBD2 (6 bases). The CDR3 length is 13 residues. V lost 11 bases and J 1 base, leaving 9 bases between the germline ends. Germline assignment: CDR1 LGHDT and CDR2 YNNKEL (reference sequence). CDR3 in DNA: TGTGCCGCGGGGACTTCTGGGGCCAACGTCCTGACTTTC. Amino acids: CAAGTSGANVLTF.

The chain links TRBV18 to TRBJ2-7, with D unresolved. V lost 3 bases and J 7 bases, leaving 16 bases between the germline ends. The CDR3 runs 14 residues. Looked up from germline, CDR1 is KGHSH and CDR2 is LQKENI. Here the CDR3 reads CASSPVQITEEQYF. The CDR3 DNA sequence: TGTGCCAGCTCACCGGTCCAGATCACAGAGGAGCAGTACTTC.